This T cell receptor (beta chain) emerged from a study of beta chain features in type 1 diabetes. Study overall: Patients and healthy donors were similar in age, gender and cell yields.

The V end lost 0 bases, the J end lost 5 bases, and 7 bases lay between the germline ends. The germline V gene has CDR1 SGHDN and CDR2 FVKESK. The CDR3 consists of 13 residues. The study reverse transcribed the entire isolated RNA, so it sequenced expressed TCRB transcripts. Only in-frame clones appear in the TCRdb table, and some are missing; sequencing was by immunoSEQ multiplex PCR. The data contain about 450,000 clones, about 10% of them singletons. This clone came up a few times. This chain joins TRBV14 and TRBJ1-2; D is undetermined. This TCR was sampled from a woman between 18 and 29 years old in good health. The sequenced sample was naive CD4+ T cells from blood. CDR3 residues: CASSQEYRYGYTF. The DNA for the CDR3 is TGTGCCAGCAGCCAAGAATACCGTTATGGCTACACCTTC.